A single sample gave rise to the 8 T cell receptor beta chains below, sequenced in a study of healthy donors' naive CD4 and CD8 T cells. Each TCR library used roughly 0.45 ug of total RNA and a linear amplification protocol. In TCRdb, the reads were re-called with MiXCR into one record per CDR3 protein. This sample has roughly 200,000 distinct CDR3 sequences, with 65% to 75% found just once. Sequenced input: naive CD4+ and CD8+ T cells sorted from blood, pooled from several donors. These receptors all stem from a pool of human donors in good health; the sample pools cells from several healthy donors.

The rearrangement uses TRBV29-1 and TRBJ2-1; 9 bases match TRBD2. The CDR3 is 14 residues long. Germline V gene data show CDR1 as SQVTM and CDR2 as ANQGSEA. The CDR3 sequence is CRAGGAGGGYEQFF. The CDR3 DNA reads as TGCAGAGCCGGAGGAGCGGGAGGAGGCTATGAGCAGTTCTTC.

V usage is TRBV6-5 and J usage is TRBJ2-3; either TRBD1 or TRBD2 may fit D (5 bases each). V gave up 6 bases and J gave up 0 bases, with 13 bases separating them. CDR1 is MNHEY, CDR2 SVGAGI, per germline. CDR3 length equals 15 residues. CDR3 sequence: CASSPGTASTDTQYF. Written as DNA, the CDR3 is TGTGCCAGCAGCCCAGGGACGGCTAGCACAGATACGCAGTATTTT.

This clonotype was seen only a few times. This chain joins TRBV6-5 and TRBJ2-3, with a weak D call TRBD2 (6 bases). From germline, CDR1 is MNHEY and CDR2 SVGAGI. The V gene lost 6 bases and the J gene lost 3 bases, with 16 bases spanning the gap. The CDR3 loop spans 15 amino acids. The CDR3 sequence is CASSQSRAGTDTQYF. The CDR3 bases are TGTGCCAGCAGCCAGAGTCGGGCGGGGACAGATACGCAGTATTTT.

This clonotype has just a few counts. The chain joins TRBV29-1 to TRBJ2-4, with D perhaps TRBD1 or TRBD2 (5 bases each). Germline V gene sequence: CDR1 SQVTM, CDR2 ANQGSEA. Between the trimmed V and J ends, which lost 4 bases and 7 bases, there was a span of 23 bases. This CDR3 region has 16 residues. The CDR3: CSVGGRGSEGFNIQYF. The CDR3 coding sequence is TGCAGCGTTGGGGGCCGGGGCTCGGAAGGTTTTAACATTCAGTACTTC. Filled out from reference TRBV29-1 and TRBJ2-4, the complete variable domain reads SAVISQKPSRDICQRGTSLTIQCQVDSQVTMMFWYRQQPGQSLTLIATANQGSEATYESGFVIDKFPISRPNLTFSTLTVSNMSPEDSSIYLCSVGGRGSEGFNIQYFGAGTRLSVL.

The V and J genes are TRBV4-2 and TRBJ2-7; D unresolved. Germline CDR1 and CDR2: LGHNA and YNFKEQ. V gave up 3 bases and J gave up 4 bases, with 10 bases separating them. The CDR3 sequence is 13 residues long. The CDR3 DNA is TGTGCCAGCAGCCAGACAAGTTTTTACGAGCAGTACTTC. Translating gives CASSQTSFYEQYF.

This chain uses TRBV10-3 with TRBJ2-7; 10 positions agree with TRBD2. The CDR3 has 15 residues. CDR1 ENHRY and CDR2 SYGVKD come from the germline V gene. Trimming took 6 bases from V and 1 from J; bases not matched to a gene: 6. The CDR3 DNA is TGTGCCATCAGCGAAGCGGGAGGGCGGTCCTACGAGCAGTACTTC. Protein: CAISEAGGRSYEQYF.

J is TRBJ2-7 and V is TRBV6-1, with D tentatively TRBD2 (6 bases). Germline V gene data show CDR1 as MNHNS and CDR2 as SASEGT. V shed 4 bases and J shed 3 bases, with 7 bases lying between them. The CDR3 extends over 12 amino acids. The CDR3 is CASSVEGYEQYF. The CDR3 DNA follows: TGTGCCAGCAGTGTGGAGGGCTACGAGCAGTACTTC.

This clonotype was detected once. CDR3 loop: CSAHRENTEAFF. CDR3 in DNA: TGCAGCGCCCACAGGGAGAACACTGAAGCTTTCTTT. This chain connects TRBV29-1 to TRBJ1-1, with D possibly matching TRBD1 (6 bases). Per germline, CDR1 SQVTM and CDR2 ANQGSEA. The CDR3 consists of 12 residues. V was clipped by 7 bases and J by 1 base, with 10 bases between them.